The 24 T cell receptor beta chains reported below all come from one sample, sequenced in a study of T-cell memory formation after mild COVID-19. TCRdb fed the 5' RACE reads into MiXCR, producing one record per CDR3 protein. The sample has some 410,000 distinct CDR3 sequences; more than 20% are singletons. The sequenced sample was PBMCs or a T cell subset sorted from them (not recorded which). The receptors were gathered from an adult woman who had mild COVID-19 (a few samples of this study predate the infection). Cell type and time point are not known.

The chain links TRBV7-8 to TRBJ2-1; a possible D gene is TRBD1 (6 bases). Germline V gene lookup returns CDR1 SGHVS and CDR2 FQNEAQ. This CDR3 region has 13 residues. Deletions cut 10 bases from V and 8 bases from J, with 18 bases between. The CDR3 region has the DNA TGTGCCACTAGCTCCCAGGGGCCGGATGAGCAGTTCTTC. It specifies CATSSQGPDEQFF.

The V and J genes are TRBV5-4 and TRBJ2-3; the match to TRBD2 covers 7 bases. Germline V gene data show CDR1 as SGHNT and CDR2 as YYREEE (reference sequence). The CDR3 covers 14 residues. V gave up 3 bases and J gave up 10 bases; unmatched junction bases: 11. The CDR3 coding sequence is TGTGCCAGCAGCTCTACGGAGCTAGCGGATCCGCAGTATTTT. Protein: CASSSTELADPQYF.

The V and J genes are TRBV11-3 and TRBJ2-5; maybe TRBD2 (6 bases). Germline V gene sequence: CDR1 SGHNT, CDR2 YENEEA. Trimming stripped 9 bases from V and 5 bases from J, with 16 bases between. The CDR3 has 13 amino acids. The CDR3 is CARLTWGEETQYF. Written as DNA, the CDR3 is TGTGCCAGACTTACCTGGGGGGAGGAGACCCAGTACTTC.

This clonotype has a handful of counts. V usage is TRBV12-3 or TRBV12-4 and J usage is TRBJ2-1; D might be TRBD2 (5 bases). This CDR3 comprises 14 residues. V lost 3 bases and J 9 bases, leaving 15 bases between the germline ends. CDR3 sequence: CASSFWRVAGEQFF. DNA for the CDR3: TGTGCCAGCAGTTTTTGGAGAGTGGCGGGTGAGCAGTTCTTC.

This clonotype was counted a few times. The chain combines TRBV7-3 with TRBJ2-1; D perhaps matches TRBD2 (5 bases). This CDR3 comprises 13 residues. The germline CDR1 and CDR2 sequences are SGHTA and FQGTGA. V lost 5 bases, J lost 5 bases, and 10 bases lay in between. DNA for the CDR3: TGTGCCAGCAGCGTCACTAGAGACAATGAGCAGTTCTTC. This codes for CASSVTRDNEQFF.

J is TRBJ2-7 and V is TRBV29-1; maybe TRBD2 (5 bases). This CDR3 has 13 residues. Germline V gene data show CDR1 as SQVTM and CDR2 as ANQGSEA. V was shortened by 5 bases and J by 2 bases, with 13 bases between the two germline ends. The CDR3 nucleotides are TGCAGCGTTCTTTCCCCGGGAACCTACGAGCAGTACTTC. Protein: CSVLSPGTYEQYF.

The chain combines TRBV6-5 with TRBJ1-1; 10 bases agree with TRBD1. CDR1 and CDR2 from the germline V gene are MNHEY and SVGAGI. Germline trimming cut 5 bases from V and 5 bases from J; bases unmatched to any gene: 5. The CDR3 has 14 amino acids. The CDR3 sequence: CASSTDRGLTEAFF. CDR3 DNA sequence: TGTGCCAGCAGTACCGACAGGGGGCTAACTGAAGCTTTCTTT.

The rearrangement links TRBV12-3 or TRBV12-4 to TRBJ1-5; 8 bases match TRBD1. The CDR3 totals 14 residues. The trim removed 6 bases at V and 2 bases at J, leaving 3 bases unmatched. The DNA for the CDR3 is TGTGCCAGCAGGAAGACAGGGGGCAATCAGCCCCAGCATTTT. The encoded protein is CASRKTGGNQPQHF.

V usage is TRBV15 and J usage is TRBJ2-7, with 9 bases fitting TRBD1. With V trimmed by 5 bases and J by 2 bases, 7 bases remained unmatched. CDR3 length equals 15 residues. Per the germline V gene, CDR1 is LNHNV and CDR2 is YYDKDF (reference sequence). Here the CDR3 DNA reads TGTGCCACCAGCCCGACCGGGACAGGGACCTACGAGCAGTACTTC. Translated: CATSPTGTGTYEQYF.

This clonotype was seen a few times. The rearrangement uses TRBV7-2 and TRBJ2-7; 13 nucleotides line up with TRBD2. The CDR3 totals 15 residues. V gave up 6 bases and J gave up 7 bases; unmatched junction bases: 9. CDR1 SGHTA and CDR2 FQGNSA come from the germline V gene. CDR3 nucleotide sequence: TGTGCCAGCAGTTACGGACTAGCGGGAGATCGTGAGCAGTACTTC. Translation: CASSYGLAGDREQYF.

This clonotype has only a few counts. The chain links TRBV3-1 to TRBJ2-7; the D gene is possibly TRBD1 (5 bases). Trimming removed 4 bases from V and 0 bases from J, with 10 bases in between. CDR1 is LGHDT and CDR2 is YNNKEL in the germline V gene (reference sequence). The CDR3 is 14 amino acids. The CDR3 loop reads CASSRGGGSYEQYF. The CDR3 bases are TGTGCCAGCAGCCGGGGCGGCGGCTCCTACGAGCAGTACTTC.

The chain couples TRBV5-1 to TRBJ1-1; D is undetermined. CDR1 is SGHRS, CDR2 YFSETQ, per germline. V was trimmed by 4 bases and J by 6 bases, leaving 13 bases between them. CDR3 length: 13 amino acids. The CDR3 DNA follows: TGCGCCAGCAGCCCTCCGGTAGTCCCTGAAGCTTTCTTT. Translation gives CASSPPVVPEAFF.

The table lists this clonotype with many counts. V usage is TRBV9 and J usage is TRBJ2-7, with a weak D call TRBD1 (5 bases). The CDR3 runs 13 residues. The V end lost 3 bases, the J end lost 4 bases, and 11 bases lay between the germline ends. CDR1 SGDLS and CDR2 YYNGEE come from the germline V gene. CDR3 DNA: TGTGCCAGCAGCGCCAATTCAGGGTACGAGCAGTACTTC. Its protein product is CASSANSGYEQYF.

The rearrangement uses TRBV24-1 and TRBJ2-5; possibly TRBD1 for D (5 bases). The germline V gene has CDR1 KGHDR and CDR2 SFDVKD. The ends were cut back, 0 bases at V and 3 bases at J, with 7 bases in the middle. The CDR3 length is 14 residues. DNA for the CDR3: TGTGCCACCAGTGATTTGGCCAGGGAAGAGACCCAGTACTTC. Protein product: CATSDLAREETQYF.

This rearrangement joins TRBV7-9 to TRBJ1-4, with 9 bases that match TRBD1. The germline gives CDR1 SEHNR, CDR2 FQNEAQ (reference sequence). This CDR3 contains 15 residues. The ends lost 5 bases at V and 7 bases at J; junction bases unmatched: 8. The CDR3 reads CASSITGTGLEKLFF. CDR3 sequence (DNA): TGTGCCAGCAGCATAACCGGGACAGGGCTTGAAAAACTGTTTTTT. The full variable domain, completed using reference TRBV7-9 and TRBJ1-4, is DTGVSQNPRHKITKRGQNVTFRCDPISEHNRLYWYRQTLGQGPEFLTYFQNEAQLEKSRLLSDRFSAERPKGSFSTLEIQRTEQGDSAMYLCASSITGTGLEKLFFGSGTQLSVL.

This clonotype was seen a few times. The CDR3 reads CASSYSFASGRVGELFF. The CDR3 DNA follows: TGTGCCAGCAGTTACTCGTTCGCTAGCGGGAGAGTCGGGGAGCTGTTTTTT. J is TRBJ2-2 and V is TRBV6-2 or TRBV6-3; TRBD2 matches 10 bases. V was pared by 0 bases and J by 7 bases, with 8 bases of the junction left unmatched. The CDR3 is 17 residues long. Germline lookup yields CDR1 MNHEY and CDR2 SVGEGT.

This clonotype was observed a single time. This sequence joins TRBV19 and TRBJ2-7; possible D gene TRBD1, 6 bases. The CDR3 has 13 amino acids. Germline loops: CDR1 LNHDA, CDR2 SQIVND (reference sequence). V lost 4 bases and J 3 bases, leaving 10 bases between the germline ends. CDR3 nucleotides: TGTGCCAGTAGTAAACAACAGGGCTACGAGCAGTACTTC. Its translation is CASSKQQGYEQYF.

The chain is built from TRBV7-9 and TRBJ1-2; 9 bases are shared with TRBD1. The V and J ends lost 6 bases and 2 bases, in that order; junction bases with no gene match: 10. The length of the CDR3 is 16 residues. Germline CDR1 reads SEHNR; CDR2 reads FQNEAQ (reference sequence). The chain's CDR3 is CASRPDTGQGNYGYTF. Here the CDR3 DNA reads TGTGCCAGCAGGCCTGATACGGGACAGGGAAACTATGGCTACACCTTC.

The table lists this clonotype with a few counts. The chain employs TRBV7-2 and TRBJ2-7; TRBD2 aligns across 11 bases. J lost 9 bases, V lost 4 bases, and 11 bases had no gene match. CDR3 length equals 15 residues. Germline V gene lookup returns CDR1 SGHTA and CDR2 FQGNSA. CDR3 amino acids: CASSSNLAGGKGQYF. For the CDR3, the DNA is TGTGCCAGCAGCTCTAATCTAGCGGGGGGAAAAGGGCAGTACTTC.

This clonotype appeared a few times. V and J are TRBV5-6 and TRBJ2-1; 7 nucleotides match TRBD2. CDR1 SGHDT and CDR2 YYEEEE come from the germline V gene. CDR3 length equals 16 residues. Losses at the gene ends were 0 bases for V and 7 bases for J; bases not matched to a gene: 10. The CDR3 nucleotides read TGTGCCAGCAGCTTGGTAGGGCTTGGGAGGGGAAATGAGCAGTTCTTC. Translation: CASSLVGLGRGNEQFF.

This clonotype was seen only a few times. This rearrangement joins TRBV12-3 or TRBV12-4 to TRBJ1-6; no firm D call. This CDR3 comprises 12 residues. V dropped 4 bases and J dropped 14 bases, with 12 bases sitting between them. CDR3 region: CASSSGGRSLHF. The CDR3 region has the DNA TGTGCCAGCAGTTCCGGCGGTCGATCCCTCCACTTT.

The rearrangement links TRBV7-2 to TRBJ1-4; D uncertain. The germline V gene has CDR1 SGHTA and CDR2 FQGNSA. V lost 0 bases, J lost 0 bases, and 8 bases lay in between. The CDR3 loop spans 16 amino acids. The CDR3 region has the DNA TGTGCCAGCAGCTTAGCCGGACCTTCAACTAATGAAAAACTGTTTTTT. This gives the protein CASSLAGPSTNEKLFF.

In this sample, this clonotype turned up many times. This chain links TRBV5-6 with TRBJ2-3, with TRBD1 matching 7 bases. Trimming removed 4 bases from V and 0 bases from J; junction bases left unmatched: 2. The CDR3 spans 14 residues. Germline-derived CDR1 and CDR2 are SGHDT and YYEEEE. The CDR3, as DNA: TGTGCCAGCAGCCCAGGGGGAAGCACAGATACGCAGTATTTT. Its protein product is CASSPGGSTDTQYF.

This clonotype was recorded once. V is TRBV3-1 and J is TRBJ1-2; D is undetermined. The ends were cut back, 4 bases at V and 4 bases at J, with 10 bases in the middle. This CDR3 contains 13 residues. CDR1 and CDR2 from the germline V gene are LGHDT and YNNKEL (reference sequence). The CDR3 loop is CASSPSRLYGYTF. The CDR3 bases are TGTGCCAGCAGCCCAAGTAGGCTCTATGGCTACACCTTC.